This T cell receptor beta chain was captured in a study of T cell changes during pregnancy in multiple sclerosis. Looked up from germline, CDR1 is KGHSH and CDR2 is LQKENI. This CDR3 is built from 11 residues. With 5 bases removed from V and 4 bases from J, the gap between germline ends came to 3 bases. TCRdb's table, derived via immunoSEQ multiplex PCR, lists solely in-frame clones and lacks some. Among some 50,000 clones listed, 85% to 95% were seen once. The chain combines TRBV18 with TRBJ1-3; D gene uncertain. This sample comprised CD8+ T cells from peripheral blood mononuclear cells, obtained in the second trimester of pregnancy. This sequence originates from a female donor with multiple sclerosis, enrolled in a pregnancy study. The CDR3 reads CASSAGNTIYF. DNA of the CDR3: TGTGCCAGCTCAGCGGGAAACACCATATATTTT.